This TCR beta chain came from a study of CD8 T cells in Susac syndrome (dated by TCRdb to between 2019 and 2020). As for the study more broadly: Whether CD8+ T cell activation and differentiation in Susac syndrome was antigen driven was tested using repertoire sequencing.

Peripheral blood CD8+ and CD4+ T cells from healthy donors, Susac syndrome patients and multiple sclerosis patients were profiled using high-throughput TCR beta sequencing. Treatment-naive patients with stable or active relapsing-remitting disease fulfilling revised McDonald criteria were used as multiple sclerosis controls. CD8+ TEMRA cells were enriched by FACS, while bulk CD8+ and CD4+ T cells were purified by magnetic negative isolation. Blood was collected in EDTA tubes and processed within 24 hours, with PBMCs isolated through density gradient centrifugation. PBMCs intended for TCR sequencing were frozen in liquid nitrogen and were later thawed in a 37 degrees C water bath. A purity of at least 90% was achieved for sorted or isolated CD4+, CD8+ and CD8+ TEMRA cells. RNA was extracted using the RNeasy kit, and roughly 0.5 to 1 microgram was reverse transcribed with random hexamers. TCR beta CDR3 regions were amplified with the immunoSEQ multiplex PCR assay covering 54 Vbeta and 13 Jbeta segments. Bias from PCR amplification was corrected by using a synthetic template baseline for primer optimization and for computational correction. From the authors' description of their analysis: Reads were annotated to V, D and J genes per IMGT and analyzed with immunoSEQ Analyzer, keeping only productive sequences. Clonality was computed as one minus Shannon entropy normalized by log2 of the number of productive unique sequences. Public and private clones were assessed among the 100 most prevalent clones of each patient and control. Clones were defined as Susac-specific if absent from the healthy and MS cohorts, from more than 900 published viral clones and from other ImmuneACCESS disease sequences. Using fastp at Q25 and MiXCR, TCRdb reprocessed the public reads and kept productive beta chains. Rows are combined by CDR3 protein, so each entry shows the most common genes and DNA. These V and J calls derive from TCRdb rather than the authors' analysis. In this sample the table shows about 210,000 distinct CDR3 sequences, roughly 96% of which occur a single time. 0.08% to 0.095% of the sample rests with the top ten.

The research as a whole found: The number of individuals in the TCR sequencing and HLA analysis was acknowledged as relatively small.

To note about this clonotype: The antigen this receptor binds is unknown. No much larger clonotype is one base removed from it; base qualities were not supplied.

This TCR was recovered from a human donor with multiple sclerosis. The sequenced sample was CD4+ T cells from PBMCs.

The nucleotide sequence is given as TGTGCCAGCAGCGGTGGGACAGGGAAAGTCAACGAGCAGTACTTC. Its protein product is CASSGGTGKVNEQYF. The receptor chain draws on TRBV5-4 and TRBJ2-7, with 9 bases aligning to TRBD1. V lost 4 bases and J lost 5 bases, and the count of bases not matched to a germline gene is 10. CDR1 and CDR2 were assigned from the germline V gene (reference sequence) as SGHNT and YYREEE. There are 15 amino acids in the CDR3, from cysteine to phenylalanine inclusive. CDR3 DNA is the only sequence kept; it has 45 bases, read in frame from the first base.